These 7 T cell receptor beta chains originate from one sample sequenced in a study of cytomegalovirus exposure and HLA in healthy donors. Method: immunoSEQ multiplex PCR; TCRdb's copy keeps in-frame clones and lacks some. The sample records about 360,000 clones, roughly 85% being singletons. Specimen: PBMCs. The receptors here all came from a young woman in good health and CMV-seronegative.

The chain joins TRBV6-6 to TRBJ2-7, with D possibly being TRBD2 (7 bases). Germline V gene data show CDR1 as MNHNY and CDR2 as SVGAGI (reference sequence). Trimming took off 2 bases at V and 7 bases at J, with 15 bases between the two ends. This CDR3 is built from 14 residues. The CDR3 here is CASSYGGGGREQYF. The DNA of the CDR3 is TGTGCCAGCAGTTACGGGGGCGGGGGTAGGGAGCAGTACTTC.

The chain has TRBV7-6 and TRBJ2-3, with D perhaps matching TRBD2 (5 bases). The CDR3 runs to 15 residues. Between the trimmed V and J ends, which lost 1 base and 4 bases, there was a span of 12 bases. Germline V gene sequence: CDR1 SGHVS, CDR2 FNYEAQ. The DNA for the CDR3 is TGTGCCAGCAGCTTAGGGGAGTTGAACGCAGATACGCAGTATTTT. Amino acids: CASSLGELNADTQYF.

The V gene is TRBV5-1, the J gene TRBJ1-1, with TRBD1 matching 8 bases. Germline V gene lookup returns CDR1 SGHRS and CDR2 YFSETQ. V shed 2 bases and J 0 bases; nucleotides not matched to a gene: 3. The CDR3 extends over 15 amino acids. CDR3 protein: CASSLPGQVNTEAFF. DNA for the CDR3: TGCGCCAGCAGCTTACCGGGACAGGTGAACACTGAAGCTTTCTTT.

This chain connects TRBV5-4 to TRBJ2-7; TRBD2 is a possible D gene (6 bases). Between the trimmed V and J ends, which lost 4 bases and 4 bases, there was a span of 12 bases. Per germline, CDR1 SGHNT and CDR2 YYREEE (reference sequence). CDR3 size: 13 residues. CDR3 sequence reads: CASSAGTSYEQYF. The CDR3 nucleotides are TGTGCCAGCAGCGCGGGAACAAGTTACGAGCAGTACTTC.

V is TRBV6-1 and J is TRBJ1-1; maybe TRBD1 (5 bases). Germline CDR1 and CDR2: MNHNS and SASEGT. Trimming cost V 6 bases and J 4 bases, with 15 bases left between them. The CDR3 contains 14 residues. The CDR3 DNA sequence: TGTGCCAGCAGAGACCTAGGGGCTTCCACTGAAGCTTTCTTT. This translates into CASRDLGASTEAFF.

The chain employs TRBV10-3 and TRBJ1-1, with 7 bases identical to TRBD1. Germline-derived CDR1 and CDR2 are ENHRY and SYGVKD. The CDR3 spans 13 residues. Trimming cost V 8 bases and J 3 bases; bases outside gene matches: 6. The CDR3 here is CAIRSQGDTEAFF. The DNA for the CDR3 is TGTGCCATCCGGTCCCAGGGGGACACTGAAGCTTTCTTT.

The chain recombines TRBV18 with TRBJ2-2; the match to TRBD1 covers 7 bases. V shed 4 bases and J 6 bases; nucleotides not matched to a gene: 5. Germline-derived CDR1 and CDR2 are KGHSH and LQKENI. The CDR3 is 14 residues long. CDR3 nucleotides: TGTGCCAGCTCACAGTTACAGGGGTCCGGGGAGCTGTTTTTT. It translates to CASSQLQGSGELFF.